This TCR beta chain was sequenced for a study of cytomegalovirus exposure and HLA in healthy donors. Overall study context: The 95 to 150 validation repertoires used the same platform as the 650 to 850 first-cohort repertoires, a later analysis reported. Study-wide findings and caveats: According to a subsequent analysis, TCR clusters from the first cohort were inclined to appear together in the 120 validation repertoires. Listed as cytomegalovirus-associated were 150 or so TCR beta chains. The dataset shows that most TCR sequences were rare, while some public TCRs occurred in many donors.

This clone was recorded only once. Antigen specificity is unknown. Here immunoSEQ multiplex PCR was the method, and the copy in TCRdb shows in-frame clones only, minus some. The sample lists 78,000 or so clones, around 94% occurring once. The CDR3 runs 16 residues. The J segment lost 5 bases and the V segment lost 5 bases, leaving 5 bases of the junction unmatched. Germline CDR1 and CDR2: SEHNR and FQNEAQ (reference sequence). The TCR was taken from a woman younger than 35 in good health and CMV-seropositive. Sequencing was done on a sample of PBMCs. The rearrangement joins TRBV7-9 to TRBJ1-6, with 11 bases identical to TRBD1. CDR3 sequence (DNA): TGTGCCAGCAGCACACGGACAGGGGGCGATAATTCACCCCTCCACTTT. Translating gives CASSTRTGGDNSPLHF.